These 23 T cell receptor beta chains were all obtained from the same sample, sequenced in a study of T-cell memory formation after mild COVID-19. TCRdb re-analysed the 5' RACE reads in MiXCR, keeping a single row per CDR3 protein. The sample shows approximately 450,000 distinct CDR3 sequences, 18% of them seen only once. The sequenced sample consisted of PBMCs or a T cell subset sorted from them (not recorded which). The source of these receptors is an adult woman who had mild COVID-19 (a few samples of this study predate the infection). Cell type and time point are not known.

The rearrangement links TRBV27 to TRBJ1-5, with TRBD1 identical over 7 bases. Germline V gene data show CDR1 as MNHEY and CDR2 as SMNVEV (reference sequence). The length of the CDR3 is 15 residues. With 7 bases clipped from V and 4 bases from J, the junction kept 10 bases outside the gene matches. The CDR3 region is CASKDRVSENQPQHF. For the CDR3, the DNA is TGTGCCAGCAAAGACAGGGTTTCTGAAAATCAGCCCCAGCATTTT.

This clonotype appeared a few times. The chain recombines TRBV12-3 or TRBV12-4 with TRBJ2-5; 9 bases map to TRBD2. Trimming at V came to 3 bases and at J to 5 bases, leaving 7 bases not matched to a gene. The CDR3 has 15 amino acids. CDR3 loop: CASSFVSGSVETQYF. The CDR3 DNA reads TGTGCCAGCAGTTTTGTTAGCGGGAGCGTGGAGACCCAGTACTTC.

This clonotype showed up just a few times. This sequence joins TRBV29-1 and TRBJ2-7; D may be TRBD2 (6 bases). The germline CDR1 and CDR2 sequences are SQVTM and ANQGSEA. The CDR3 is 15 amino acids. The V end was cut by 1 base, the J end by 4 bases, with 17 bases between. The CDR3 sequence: CSVEGFSGDGYEQYF. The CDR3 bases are TGCAGCGTTGAAGGGTTTAGCGGCGACGGATACGAGCAGTACTTC.

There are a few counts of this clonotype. In DNA form, the CDR3 reads TGCAGTGCCCCCCTAAACAATGAGCAGTTCTTC. Its translation is CSAPLNNEQFF. This chain joins TRBV20-1 and TRBJ2-1; D is unresolved. The V end was cut by 6 bases, the J end by 5 bases, with 8 bases between. Germline assignment: CDR1 DFQATT and CDR2 SNEGSKA (reference sequence). This CDR3 has 11 residues.

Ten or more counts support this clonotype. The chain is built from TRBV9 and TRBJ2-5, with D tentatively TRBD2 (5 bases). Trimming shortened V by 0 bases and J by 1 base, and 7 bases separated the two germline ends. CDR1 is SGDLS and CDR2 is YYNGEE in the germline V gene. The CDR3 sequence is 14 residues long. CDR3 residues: CASSVAGSQETQYF. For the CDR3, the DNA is TGTGCCAGCAGCGTAGCGGGGTCCCAAGAGACCCAGTACTTC. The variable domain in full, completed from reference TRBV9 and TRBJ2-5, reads DSGVTQTPKHLITATGQRVTLRCSPRSGDLSVYWYQQSLDQGLQFLIQYYNGEERAKGNILERFSAQQFPDLHSELNLSSLELGDSALYFCASSVAGSQETQYFGPGTRLLVL.

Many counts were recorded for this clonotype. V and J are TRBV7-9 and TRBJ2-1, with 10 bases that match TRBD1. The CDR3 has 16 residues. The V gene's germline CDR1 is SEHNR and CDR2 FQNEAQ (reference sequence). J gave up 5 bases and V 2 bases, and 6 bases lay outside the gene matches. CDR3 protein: CASSLMFGTGDNEQFF. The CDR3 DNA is TGTGCCAGCAGCTTAATGTTCGGGACAGGGGACAATGAGCAGTTCTTC.

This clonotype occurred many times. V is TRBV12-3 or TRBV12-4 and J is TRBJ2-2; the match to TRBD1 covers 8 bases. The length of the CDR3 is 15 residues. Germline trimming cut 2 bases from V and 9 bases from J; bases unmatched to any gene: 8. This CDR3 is CASSLWTGMGRELFF. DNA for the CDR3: TGTGCCAGCAGTTTATGGACAGGGATGGGCCGGGAGCTGTTTTTT.

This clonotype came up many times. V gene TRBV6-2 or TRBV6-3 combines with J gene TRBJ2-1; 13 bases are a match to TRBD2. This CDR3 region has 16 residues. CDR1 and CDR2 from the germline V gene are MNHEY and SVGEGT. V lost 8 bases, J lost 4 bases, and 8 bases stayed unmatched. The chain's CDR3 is CASSSGLAGPYNEQFF. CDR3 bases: TGTGCCAGCTCCTCGGGACTAGCGGGACCTTACAATGAGCAGTTCTTC.

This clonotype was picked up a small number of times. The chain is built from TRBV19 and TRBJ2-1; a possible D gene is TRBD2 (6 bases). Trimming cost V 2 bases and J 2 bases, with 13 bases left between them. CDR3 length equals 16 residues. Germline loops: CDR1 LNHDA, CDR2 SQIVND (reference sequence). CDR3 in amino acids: CASSIPKGTAYNEQFF. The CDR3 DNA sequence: TGTGCCAGTAGTATACCAAAAGGGACTGCCTACAATGAGCAGTTCTTC.

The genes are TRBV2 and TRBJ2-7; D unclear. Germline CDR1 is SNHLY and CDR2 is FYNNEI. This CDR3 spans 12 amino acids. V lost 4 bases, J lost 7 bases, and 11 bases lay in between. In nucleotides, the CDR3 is TGTGCCAGCAGTGGCCAAATGGCGGAGCAGTACTTC. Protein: CASSGQMAEQYF.

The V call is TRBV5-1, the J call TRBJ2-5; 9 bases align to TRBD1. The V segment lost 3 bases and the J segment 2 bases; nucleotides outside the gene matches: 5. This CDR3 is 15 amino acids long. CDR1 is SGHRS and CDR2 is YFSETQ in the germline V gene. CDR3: CASSYRGQGQETQYF. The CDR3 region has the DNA TGCGCCAGCAGCTATCGGGGACAGGGTCAAGAGACCCAGTACTTC.

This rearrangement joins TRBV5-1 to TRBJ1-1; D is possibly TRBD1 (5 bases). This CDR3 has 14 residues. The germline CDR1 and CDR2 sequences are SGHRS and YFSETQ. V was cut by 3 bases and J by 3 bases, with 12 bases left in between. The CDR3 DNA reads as TGCGCCAGCAGCTCGTTGGGGGGAGACACTGAAGCTTTCTTT. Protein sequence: CASSSLGGDTEAFF.

The CDR3 DNA reads TGTGCCACCAGGGCCCGACTAGGGACAGATGGCTACACCTTC. Translating gives CATRARLGTDGYTF. This chain uses TRBV24-1 with TRBJ1-2; 7 bases are shared with TRBD1. The V and J ends lost 7 bases and 6 bases, in that order; junction bases with no gene match: 10. The V gene's germline CDR1 is KGHDR and CDR2 SFDVKD. The CDR3 has 14 residues.

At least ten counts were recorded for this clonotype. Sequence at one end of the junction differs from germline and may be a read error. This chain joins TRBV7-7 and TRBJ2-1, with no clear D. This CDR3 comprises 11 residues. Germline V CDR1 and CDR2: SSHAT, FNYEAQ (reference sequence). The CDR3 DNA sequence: TGTGCTAGCAGCACCCCCCATGAGCAGTTCTTC. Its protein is CASSTPHEQFF.

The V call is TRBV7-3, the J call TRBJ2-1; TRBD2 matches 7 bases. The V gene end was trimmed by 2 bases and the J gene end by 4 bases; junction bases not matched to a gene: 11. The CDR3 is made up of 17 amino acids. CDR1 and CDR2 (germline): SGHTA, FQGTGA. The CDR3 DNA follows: TGTGCCAGCAGCTTATACCTGCGGGGGAACATGTACAATGAGCAGTTCTTC. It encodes CASSLYLRGNMYNEQFF.

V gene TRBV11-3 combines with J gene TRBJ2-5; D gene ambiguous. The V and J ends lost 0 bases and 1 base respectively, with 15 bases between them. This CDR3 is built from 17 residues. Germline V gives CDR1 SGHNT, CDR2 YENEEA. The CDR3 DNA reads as TGTGCCAGCAGCTTAGAAGAAGGGAAGTGGAGCCAAGAGACCCAGTACTTC. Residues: CASSLEEGKWSQETQYF. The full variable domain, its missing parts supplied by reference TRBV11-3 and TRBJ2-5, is EAGVVQSPRYKIIEKKQPVAFWCNPISGHNTLYWYLQNLGQGPELLIRYENEEAVDDSQLPKDRFSAERLKGVDSTLKIQPAELGDSAVYLCASSLEEGKWSQETQYFGPGTRLLVL.

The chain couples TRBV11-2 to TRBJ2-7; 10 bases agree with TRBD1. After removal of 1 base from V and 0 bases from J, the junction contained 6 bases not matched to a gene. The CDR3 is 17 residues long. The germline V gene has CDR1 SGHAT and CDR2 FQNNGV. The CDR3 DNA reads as TGTGCCAGCAGCTTAGGGACAGGGGGGCGTAGCTCCTACGAGCAGTACTTC. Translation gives CASSLGTGGRSSYEQYF.

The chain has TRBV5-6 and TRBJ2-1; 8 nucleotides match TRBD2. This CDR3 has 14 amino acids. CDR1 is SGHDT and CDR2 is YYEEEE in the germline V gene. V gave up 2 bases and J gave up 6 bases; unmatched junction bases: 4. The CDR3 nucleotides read TGTGCCAGCAGCTTACCCACTAGCGGCAATGAGCAGTTCTTC. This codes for CASSLPTSGNEQFF.

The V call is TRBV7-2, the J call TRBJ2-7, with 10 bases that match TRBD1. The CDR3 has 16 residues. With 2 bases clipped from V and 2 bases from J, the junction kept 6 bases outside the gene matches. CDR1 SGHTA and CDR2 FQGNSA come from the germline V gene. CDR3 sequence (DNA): TGTGCCAGCAGCTTACCCGGGACAGGGGAAACCTACGAGCAGTACTTC. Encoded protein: CASSLPGTGETYEQYF.

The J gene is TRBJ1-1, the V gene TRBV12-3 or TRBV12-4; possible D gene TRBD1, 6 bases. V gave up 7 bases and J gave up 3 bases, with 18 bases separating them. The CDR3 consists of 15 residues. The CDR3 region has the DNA TGTGCCAGCAACTCCAGGGGCAGATTTCACACTGAAGCTTTCTTT. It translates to CASNSRGRFHTEAFF.

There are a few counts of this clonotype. CDR3 coding DNA: TGTGCCAGCCGAAGGGGGTATGAGCAGTTCTTC. Protein sequence: CASRRGYEQFF. V usage is TRBV2 and J usage is TRBJ2-1; a possible D gene is TRBD1 (6 bases). The CDR3 runs to 11 residues. The V end lost 8 bases, the J end lost 8 bases, and 10 bases lay between the germline ends. Germline V gene lookup returns CDR1 SNHLY and CDR2 FYNNEI.

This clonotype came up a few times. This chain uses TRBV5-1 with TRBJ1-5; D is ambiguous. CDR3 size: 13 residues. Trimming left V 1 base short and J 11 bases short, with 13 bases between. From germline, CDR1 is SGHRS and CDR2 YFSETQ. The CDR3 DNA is TGCGCCAGCAGCTTGCAGGTAGAAGGGACCCAGCATTTT. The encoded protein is CASSLQVEGTQHF. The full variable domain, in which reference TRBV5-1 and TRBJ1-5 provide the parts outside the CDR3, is KAGVTQTPRYLIKTRGQQVTLSCSPISGHRSVSWYQQTPGQGLQFLFEYFSETQRNKGNFPGRFSGRQFSNSRSEMNVSTLELGDSALYLCASSLQVEGTQHFGDGTRLSIL.

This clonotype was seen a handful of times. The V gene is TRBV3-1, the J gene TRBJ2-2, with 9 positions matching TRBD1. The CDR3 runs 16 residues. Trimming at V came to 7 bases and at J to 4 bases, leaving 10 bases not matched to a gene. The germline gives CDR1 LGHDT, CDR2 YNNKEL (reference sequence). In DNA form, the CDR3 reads TGTGCCAGCAAAGGTACCGGGACAGGGTTCACCGGGGAGCTGTTTTTT. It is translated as CASKGTGTGFTGELFF.